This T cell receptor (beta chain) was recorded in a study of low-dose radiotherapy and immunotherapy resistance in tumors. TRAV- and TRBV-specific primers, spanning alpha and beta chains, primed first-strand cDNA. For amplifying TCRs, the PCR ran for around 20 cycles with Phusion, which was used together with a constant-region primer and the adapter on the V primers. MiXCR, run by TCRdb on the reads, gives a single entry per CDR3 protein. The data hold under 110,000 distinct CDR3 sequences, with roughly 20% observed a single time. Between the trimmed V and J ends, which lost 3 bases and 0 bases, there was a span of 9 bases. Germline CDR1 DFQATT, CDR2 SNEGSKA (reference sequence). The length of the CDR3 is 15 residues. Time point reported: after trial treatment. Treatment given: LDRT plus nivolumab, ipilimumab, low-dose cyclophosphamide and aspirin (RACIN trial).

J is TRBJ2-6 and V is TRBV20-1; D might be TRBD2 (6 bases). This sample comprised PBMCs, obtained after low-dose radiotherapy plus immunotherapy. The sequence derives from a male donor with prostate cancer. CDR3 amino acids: CSARDYYSGANVLTF. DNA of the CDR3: TGCAGTGCTAGGGACTACTACTCTGGGGCCAACGTCCTGACTTTC.